These 2 T cell receptor beta chains came from one sample sequenced in a study of blood T cell repertoires in COVID-19. Libraries were prepared by immunoSEQ multiplex PCR; TCRdb keeps only in-frame clonotypes and omits some of them. The data hold under 100,000 clones, with approximately 80% observed a single time. Sequencing input: peripheral blood. The origin of the receptors is an older man with active or convalescent COVID-19.

V usage is TRBV25-1 and J usage is TRBJ2-1; 10 bases are a match to TRBD1. The CDR3 length is 16 residues. After removal of 2 bases from V and 4 bases from J, the junction contained 5 bases not matched to a gene. From germline, CDR1 is MGHDK and CDR2 SYGVNS. CDR3 sequence (DNA): TGTGCCAGCAGTGAAAATCTGGGACAGGGGTACAATGAGCAGTTCTTC. Residues: CASSENLGQGYNEQFF.

The J gene is TRBJ1-1, the V gene TRBV5-8; the match to TRBD1 covers 8 bases. Looked up from germline, CDR1 is SGHTS and CDR2 is YDEGEE. The CDR3 is 15 amino acids. V lost 4 bases and J lost 0; bases outside the gene matches: 5. CDR3 nucleotides: TGTGCCAGCAGCCACGACAGGGGTGTGAACACTGAAGCTTTCTTT. It codes for CASSHDRGVNTEAFF.